This T cell receptor (beta chain) was recovered during a study of cytomegalovirus exposure and HLA in healthy donors. Looking at the study overall: Prior work identified 95 million to 120 million unique TCR beta sequences in approximately 180 million T cells.

With 60 Vbeta and 13 Jbeta primers, the PCR was carried out. The table came from immunoSEQ multiplex PCR; TCRdb's copy has only in-frame clones and leaves some out. The repertoire includes about 130,000 clones, approximately 80% of them detected once, and over 2% sits in the top ten. Germline values: CDR1 MNHNS, CDR2 SASEGT. CDR3 length equals 17 residues. V dropped 4 bases and J dropped 0; count of bases not matched to a gene: 6. Sequencing was performed on PBMCs. The chain carries TRBV6-1 and TRBJ2-1; 10 bases align to TRBD2. The clonotype originates from a man aged 30-40 years in good health and CMV-seronegative. The CDR3 DNA reads as TGTGCCAGCAGTGGGGGACTAGCGTATAGCTCCTACAATGAGCAGTTCTTC. Translation: CASSGGLAYSSYNEQFF.